Each of the 5 T cell receptor beta chains below was sequenced from the same sample in a study of T-cell reconstitution after alpha-beta-depleted transplantation in children. Unique molecular identifiers were incorporated during preparation of the TCRbeta library. From the PCR reads, TCRdb called clonotypes with MiXCR, one entry per CDR3 protein. Of under 850,000 distinct CDR3 sequences in the sample, around 13% were seen once. Specimen: PBMCs, collected before TCRalphabeta/CD19-depleted stem cell transplant. The receptors were sampled from a girl aged 2 to 10 with congenital amegakaryocytic thrombocytopenia, due to receive a stem cell transplant.

This rearrangement joins TRBV5-1 to TRBJ1-2; D gene ambiguous. CDR3 size: 12 residues. The V gene's germline CDR1 is SGHRS and CDR2 YFSETQ. The ends were cut back, 7 bases at V and 6 bases at J, with 13 bases in the middle. CDR3 sequence (DNA): TGCGCCAGCGGTACCGGGGTGGATGGCTACACCTTC. Its translation is CASGTGVDGYTF. The full variable domain, completed using reference TRBV5-1 and TRBJ1-2, is KAGVTQTPRYLIKTRGQQVTLSCSPISGHRSVSWYQQTPGQGLQFLFEYFSETQRNKGNFPGRFSGRQFSNSRSEMNVSTLELGDSALYLCASGTGVDGYTFGSGTRLTVV.

This clonotype was recorded many times. V usage is TRBV7-2 and J usage is TRBJ1-2; TRBD1 aligns across 9 bases. Germline V gene lookup returns CDR1 SGHTA and CDR2 FQGNSA. The V segment lost 1 base and the J segment 8 bases; nucleotides outside the gene matches: 8. CDR3 length: 15 amino acids. The chain's CDR3 is CASSLEGTGLLGYTF. The CDR3 DNA reads TGTGCCAGCAGCTTAGAAGGGACAGGGCTGTTGGGCTACACCTTC.

This clonotype was observed a few times. The V call is TRBV7-9, the J call TRBJ2-5; no definite D call. V shed 8 bases and J shed 2 bases, with 9 bases lying between them. CDR1 and CDR2 from the germline V gene are SEHNR and FQNEAQ (reference sequence). The CDR3 has 12 amino acids. The CDR3 nucleotides read TGTGCCAGCTCTGGGCTGCAAGAGACCCAGTACTTC. It encodes CASSGLQETQYF.

This clonotype was counted many times. The CDR3 loop is CASSSSARGLHEQFF. The CDR3 region has the DNA TGTGCCAGCAGCTCATCCGCTAGAGGGCTTCATGAGCAGTTCTTC. This chain uses TRBV7-9 with TRBJ2-1; weak D call: TRBD2 (5 bases). This CDR3 is built from 15 residues. V was shortened by 4 bases and J by 8 bases, with 18 bases between the two germline ends. CDR1 is SEHNR, CDR2 FQNEAQ, per germline (reference sequence).

The gene calls are TRBV5-1 and TRBJ2-1; 8 positions agree with TRBD2. The V and J ends lost 4 bases and 5 bases, in that order; junction bases with no gene match: 11. Germline V gene sequence: CDR1 SGHRS, CDR2 YFSETQ. This CDR3 has 16 residues. DNA of the CDR3: TGCGCCAGCAGCCCGAGCGGGAGCAATTTCGACAATGAGCAGTTCTTC. Protein product: CASSPSGSNFDNEQFF.